A single sample is the source of the 5 T cell receptor beta chains below, sequenced in a study of naive and memory T cell subsets. General study results and limits: Possibly reflecting memory cells re-expressing CD45RA, a few larger clonotypes occurred in naive repertoires, especially CD8.

No antigen has been assigned to these receptors. Both TRBC1 and TRBC2 were covered by a beta constant-region primer of two equimolar oligonucleotides. Four rounds of PCR amplified the ligated cDNA using nested alpha and beta constant-region primers plus SP2. TCRdb used MiXCR to reprocess the UMI-ligation and nested PCR reads, holding one entry per CDR3 protein. Seen here are around 140,000 distinct CDR3 sequences, approximately 20% observed once, and the top ten hold roughly 0.6%. Sequencing used naive CD8+ T cells from blood. The source of these receptors is a human donor in good health.

The gene calls are TRBV7-8 and TRBJ2-2, with 7 bases identical to TRBD1. After removal of 5 bases from V and 6 bases from J, the junction contained 6 bases not matched to a gene. The CDR3 is made up of 14 amino acids. Germline loops: CDR1 SGHVS, CDR2 FQNEAQ. CDR3 in amino acids: CASSRGQGAGELFF. CDR3 DNA: TGTGCCAGCAGCCGCGGGCAGGGGGCCGGGGAGCTGTTTTTT.

This clonotype was detected a few times. CDR3 in DNA: TGTGCCAGTAGTATAATAGGGGAGACCCAGTACTTC. This codes for CASSIIGETQYF. The chain combines TRBV19 with TRBJ2-5; D remains unclear. CDR3 length: 12 amino acids. Per germline, CDR1 LNHDA and CDR2 SQIVND (reference sequence). The V end was cut by 2 bases, the J end by 5 bases, with 6 bases between.

The chain recombines TRBV3-1 with TRBJ2-7, with 8 bases matching TRBD1. The CDR3 length is 13 residues. CDR1 and CDR2 from the germline V gene are LGHDT and YNNKEL (reference sequence). The junction had 6 bases not matched to a gene; V was cut back by 6 bases and J by 5 bases. CDR3 loop: CASRMTGDHEQYF. DNA for the CDR3: TGTGCCAGCAGGATGACAGGGGATCACGAGCAGTACTTC.

This clonotype has a handful of counts. This rearrangement joins TRBV28 to TRBJ1-4, with TRBD1 as a possible D gene (6 bases). The CDR3 is made up of 15 amino acids. The germline CDR1 and CDR2 sequences are MDHEN and SYDVKM. Trimming removed 6 bases at V and 8 bases at J, with 19 bases between. CDR3 residues: CASRSFPGAGEKLFF. The CDR3 DNA sequence: TGTGCCAGCAGATCGTTTCCAGGGGCGGGGGAAAAACTGTTTTTT. The variable domain in full, with the rest retrieved from reference TRBV28 and TRBJ1-4, is DVKVTQSSRYLVKRTGEKVFLECVQDMDHENMFWYRQDPGLGLRLIYFSYDVKMKEKGDIPEGYSVSREKKERFSLILESASTNQTSMYLCASRSFPGAGEKLFFGSGTQLSVL.

The chain uses TRBV28 and TRBJ1-1; no firm D call. Trimming took 4 bases from V and 0 from J, leaving 9 bases between them. The CDR3 covers 14 residues. The germline CDR1 and CDR2 sequences are MDHEN and SYDVKM. CDR3 DNA: TGTGCCAGCAGTTCTAACTTCATGAACACTGAAGCTTTCTTT. Translation gives CASSSNFMNTEAFF.